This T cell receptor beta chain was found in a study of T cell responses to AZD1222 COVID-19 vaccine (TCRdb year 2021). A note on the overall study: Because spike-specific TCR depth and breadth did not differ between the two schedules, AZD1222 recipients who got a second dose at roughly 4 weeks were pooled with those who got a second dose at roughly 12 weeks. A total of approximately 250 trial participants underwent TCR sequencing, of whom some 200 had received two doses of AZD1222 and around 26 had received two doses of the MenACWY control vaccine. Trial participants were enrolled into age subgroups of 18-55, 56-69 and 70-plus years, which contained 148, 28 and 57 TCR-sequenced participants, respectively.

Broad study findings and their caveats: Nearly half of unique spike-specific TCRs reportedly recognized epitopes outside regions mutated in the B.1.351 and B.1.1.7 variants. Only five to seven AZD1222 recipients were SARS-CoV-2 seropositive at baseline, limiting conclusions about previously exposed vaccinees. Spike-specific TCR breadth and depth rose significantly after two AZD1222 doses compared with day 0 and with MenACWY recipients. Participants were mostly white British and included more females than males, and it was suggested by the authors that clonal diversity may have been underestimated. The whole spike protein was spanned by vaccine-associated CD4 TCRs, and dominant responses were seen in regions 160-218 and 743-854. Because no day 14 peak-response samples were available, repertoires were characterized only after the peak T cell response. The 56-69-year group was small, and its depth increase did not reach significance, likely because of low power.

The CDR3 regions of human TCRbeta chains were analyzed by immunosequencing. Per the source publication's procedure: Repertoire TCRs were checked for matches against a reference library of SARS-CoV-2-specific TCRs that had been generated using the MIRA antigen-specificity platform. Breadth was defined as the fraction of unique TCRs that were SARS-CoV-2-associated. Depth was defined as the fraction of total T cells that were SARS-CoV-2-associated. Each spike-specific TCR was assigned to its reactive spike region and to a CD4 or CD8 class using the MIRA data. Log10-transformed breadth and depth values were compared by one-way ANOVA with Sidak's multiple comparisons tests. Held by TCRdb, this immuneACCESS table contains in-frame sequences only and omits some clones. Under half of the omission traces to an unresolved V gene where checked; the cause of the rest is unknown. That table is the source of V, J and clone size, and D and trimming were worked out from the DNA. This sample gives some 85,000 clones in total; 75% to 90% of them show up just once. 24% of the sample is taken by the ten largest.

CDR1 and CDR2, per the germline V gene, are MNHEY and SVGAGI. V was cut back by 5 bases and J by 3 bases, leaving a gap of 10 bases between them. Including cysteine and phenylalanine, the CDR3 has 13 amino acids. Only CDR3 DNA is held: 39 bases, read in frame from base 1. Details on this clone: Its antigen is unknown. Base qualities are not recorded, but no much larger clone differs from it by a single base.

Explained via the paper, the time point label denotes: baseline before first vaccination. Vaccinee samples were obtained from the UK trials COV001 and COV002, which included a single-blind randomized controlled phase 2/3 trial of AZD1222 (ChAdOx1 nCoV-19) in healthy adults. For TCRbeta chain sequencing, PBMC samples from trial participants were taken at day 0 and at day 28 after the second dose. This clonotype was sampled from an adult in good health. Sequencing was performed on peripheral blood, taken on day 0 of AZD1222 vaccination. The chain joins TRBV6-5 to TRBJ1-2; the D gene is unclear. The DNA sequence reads TGTGCCAGCAGTATCCGCTCCGACTATGGCTACACCTTC. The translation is CASSIRSDYGYTF.